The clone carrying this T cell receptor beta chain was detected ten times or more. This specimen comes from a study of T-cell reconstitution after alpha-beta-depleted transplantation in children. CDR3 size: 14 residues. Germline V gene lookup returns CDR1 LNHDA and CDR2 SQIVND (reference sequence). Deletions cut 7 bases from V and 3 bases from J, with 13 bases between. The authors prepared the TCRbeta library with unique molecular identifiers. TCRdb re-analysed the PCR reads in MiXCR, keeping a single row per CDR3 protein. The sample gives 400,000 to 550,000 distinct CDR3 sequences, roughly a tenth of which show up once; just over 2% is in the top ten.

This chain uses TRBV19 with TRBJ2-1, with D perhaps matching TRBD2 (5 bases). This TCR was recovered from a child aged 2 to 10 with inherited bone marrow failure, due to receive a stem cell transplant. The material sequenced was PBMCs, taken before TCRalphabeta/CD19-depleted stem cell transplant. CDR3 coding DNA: TGTGCCAGTACCATTGACTACCTCTACAATGAGCAGTTCTTC. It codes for CASTIDYLYNEQFF. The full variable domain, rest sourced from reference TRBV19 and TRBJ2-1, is DGGITQSPKYLFRKEGQNVTLSCEQNLNHDAMYWYRQDPGQGLRLIYYSQIVNDFQKGDIAEGYSVSREKKESFPLTVTSAQKNPTAFYLCASTIDYLYNEQFFGPGTRLTVL.